The 4 T cell receptor beta chains below come from one sample, sequenced in a study of human T cells and chemical hapten exposure. Time point reported: pre-sensitization, week 0. The treatment: therapeutic diphenylcyclopropenone sensitization with weekly scalp DPC. One entry per CDR3 protein results from TCRdb running MiXCR on the RACE reads. The sample has approximately 100,000 distinct CDR3 sequences, nearly 10% seen once; the top ten hold approximately 3.8%. Here the sequenced sample was whole blood, taken in connection with sensitization to the hapten diphenylcyclopropenone (DPC). The receptors come from a woman in her thirties or forties with alopecia areata. Some clones in this sample may be carry-over from other donors' samples.

This clonotype was picked up a small number of times. The chain employs TRBV5-6 and TRBJ1-5; maybe TRBD1 (5 bases). The CDR3 has 15 residues. Trimming shortened V by 4 bases and J by 0 bases, and 11 bases separated the two germline ends. CDR1 and CDR2 (germline): SGHDT, YYEEEE. CDR3 protein: CASSKGTISNQPQHF. In DNA, the CDR3 is TGTGCCAGCAGCAAGGGGACGATTAGCAATCAGCCCCAGCATTTT.

This clonotype showed up just a few times. The CDR3 DNA reads TGTGCCAGCAGCTTAGTGGGGACTGAAGCTTTCTTT. Amino acids: CASSLVGTEAFF. The V and J genes are TRBV11-2 and TRBJ1-1; D not certain. The V end was cut by 1 base, the J end by 5 bases, with 5 bases between. The CDR3 runs to 12 residues. The V gene's germline CDR1 is SGHAT and CDR2 FQNNGV.

The chain is built from TRBV4-3 and TRBJ2-2; D is unclear. The V end lost 0 bases, the J end lost 6 bases, and 5 bases lay between the germline ends. Germline assignment: CDR1 LGHNA and CDR2 YSLEER. The CDR3 runs 13 residues. The CDR3 DNA reads as TGCGCCAGCAGCCAAGATAGAGCCGGGGAGCTGTTTTTT. This translates into CASSQDRAGELFF.

The sample holds many counts of this clonotype. The chain joins TRBV20-1 to TRBJ1-2; 7 bases agree with TRBD1. CDR1 and CDR2 (germline): DFQATT, SNEGSKA (reference sequence). The CDR3 length is 14 residues. The junction had 14 bases not matched to a gene; V was cut back by 5 bases and J by 8 bases. In DNA form, the CDR3 reads TGCAGTGCTGATGACAGGGTCGGTGGTAGCGGCTACACCTTC. This gives the protein CSADDRVGGSGYTF.